The 24 T cell receptor beta chains below were found in one sample sequenced in a study of blood T cell repertoires in COVID-19. The data were produced by immunoSEQ multiplex PCR, yet TCRdb's version contains in-frame clones alone and is incomplete. This table has tens of thousands of clones, around 93% appearing once. Input material: peripheral blood. The receptors stem from a human donor with active COVID-19. The donor label of this sample is uncertain.

The genes are TRBV5-4 and TRBJ2-2; weak D call: TRBD1 (6 bases). Germline CDR1 SGHNT, CDR2 YYREEE (reference sequence). Trimming shortened V by 4 bases and J by 6 bases, and 13 bases separated the two germline ends. The CDR3 length is 14 residues. CDR3 sequence reads: CASSHSWGPGELFF. As DNA, the CDR3 is TGTGCCAGCAGCCATAGCTGGGGGCCCGGGGAGCTGTTTTTT.

This chain links TRBV19 with TRBJ1-5; D remains ambiguous. V dropped 9 bases and J dropped 3 bases, with 24 bases sitting between them. CDR1 is LNHDA, CDR2 SQIVND, per germline (reference sequence). CDR3 size: 17 residues. The CDR3 reads CASRDPPGARANQPQHF. CDR3 sequence (DNA): TGTGCCAGCCGGGATCCCCCAGGCGCCCGGGCCAATCAGCCCCAGCATTTT.

The CDR3 spells CASSQDLAGGESNEQFF. CDR3 nucleotides: TGTGCCAGCAGCCAAGATTTAGCGGGGGGGGAGAGCAATGAGCAGTTCTTC. V gene TRBV3-1 (or the pseudogene TRBV3-2) combines with J gene TRBJ2-1; TRBD2 matches 11 bases. Per the germline V gene, CDR1 is LGHDT and CDR2 is YNNKEL (reference sequence). V shed 0 bases and J 6 bases; nucleotides not matched to a gene: 7. This CDR3 contains 17 residues.

The chain links TRBV9 to TRBJ1-2, with 9 bases fitting TRBD1. CDR3 length equals 13 residues. Germline assignment: CDR1 SGDLS and CDR2 YYNGEE. V lost 6 bases, J lost 5 bases, and 5 bases stayed unmatched. CDR3 amino acids: CASTRDREYGYTF. The CDR3 DNA sequence: TGTGCCAGCACCCGGGACAGGGAGTATGGCTACACCTTC.

This chain joins TRBV28 and TRBJ2-7; 8 bases align to TRBD1. Germline loops: CDR1 MDHEN, CDR2 SYDVKM. Trimming removed 6 bases from V and 2 bases from J; junction bases left unmatched: 6. The CDR3 covers 14 residues. CDR3 region: CASRGQAIAYEQYF. The CDR3 DNA follows: TGTGCCAGCAGGGGACAGGCTATAGCCTACGAGCAGTACTTC.

Details on this clone: Mismatch with germline at one junction end may stem from a read error. The chain links TRBV9 to TRBJ1-2; D is uncertain. Germline CDR1 and CDR2: SGDLS and YYNGEE. CDR3 length: 15 amino acids. The CDR3 region is CASSSLGGSPETLDF. CDR3 DNA sequence: TGTGCCAGCAGCTCTCTTGGAGGGTCCCCAGAGACTTTAGACTTC. The full variable domain, in which reference TRBV9 and TRBJ1-2 provide the parts outside the CDR3, is DSGVTQTPKHLITATGQRVTLRCSPRSGDLSVYWYQQSLDQGLQFLIQYYNGEERAKGNILERFSAQQFPDLHSELNLSSLELGDSALYFCASSSLGGSPETLDFGSGTRLTVV.

The CDR3 DNA is TGTGCCAGCAGCTCTGGAGGGACAGGGGACCCCTACGAGCAGTACTTC. As protein: CASSSGGTGDPYEQYF. V gene TRBV7-8 combines with J gene TRBJ2-7, with TRBD1 matching 10 bases. The CDR3 has 16 amino acids. The J segment lost 2 bases and the V segment lost 4 bases, leaving 8 bases of the junction unmatched. Germline assignment: CDR1 SGHVS and CDR2 FQNEAQ.

The V call is TRBV13, the J call TRBJ1-1; 8 bases are a match to TRBD1. This CDR3 is 17 amino acids long. J gave up 1 base and V 2 bases, and 9 bases lay outside the gene matches. Germline V gene data show CDR1 as PRHDT and CDR2 as FYEKMQ (reference sequence). The CDR3 loop reads CASSLRRWTGRNTEAFF. As DNA, the CDR3 is TGTGCCAGCAGCTTACGGCGCTGGACAGGGAGGAACACTGAAGCTTTCTTT.

This chain connects TRBV27 to TRBJ1-4; 11 positions match TRBD1. Trimming removed 5 bases from V and 10 bases from J; junction bases left unmatched: 6. CDR3 length: 14 amino acids. Germline V gives CDR1 MNHEY, CDR2 SMNVEV (reference sequence). CDR3 loop: CASSVGQGAGKLFF. CDR3 DNA: TGTGCCAGCAGTGTTGGACAGGGGGCAGGAAAACTGTTTTTT.

This chain joins TRBV11-2 and TRBJ1-2; D perhaps matches TRBD1 (5 bases). The CDR3 spans 13 residues. The V end was cut by 1 base, the J end by 5 bases, with 8 bases between. Germline CDR1 and CDR2: SGHAT and FQNNGV. This CDR3 reads CASSLGAGYGYTF. The CDR3 DNA reads TGTGCCAGCAGCTTAGGGGCAGGGTATGGCTACACCTTC. Full variable domain (rest looked up from reference TRBV11-2 and TRBJ1-2): EAGVAQSPRYKIIEKRQSVAFWCNPISGHATLYWYQQILGQGPKLLIQFQNNGVVDDSQLPKDRFSAERLKGVDSTLKIQPAKLEDSAVYLCASSLGAGYGYTFGSGTRLTVV.

The rearrangement uses TRBV9 and TRBJ2-5; 13 bases fit TRBD2. CDR1 is SGDLS, CDR2 YYNGEE, per germline. This CDR3 contains 16 residues. The V and J ends lost 4 bases and 1 base, in that order; junction bases with no gene match: 4. The CDR3 DNA sequence: TGTGCCAGCAGCCCTCGGACTAGCGGGGGCCAAGAGACCCAGTACTTC. It encodes CASSPRTSGGQETQYF.

This CDR3 is CASSRRTSAETQYF. CDR3 nucleotides: TGTGCCAGCAGCCGACGGACTAGCGCCGAGACCCAGTACTTC. The chain is built from TRBV3-1 (or the pseudogene TRBV3-2) and TRBJ2-5, with TRBD2 matching 9 bases. The germline gives CDR1 LGHDT, CDR2 YNNKEL (reference sequence). The CDR3 is made up of 14 amino acids. V dropped 4 bases and J dropped 5; count of bases not matched to a gene: 5.

The chain is built from TRBV29-1 and TRBJ2-2, with D maybe TRBD2 (5 bases). V lost 4 bases to trimming and J lost 6 bases, with 15 bases between them. The CDR3 extends over 14 amino acids. Germline values: CDR1 SQVTM, CDR2 ANQGSEA. The CDR3 protein is CSVVFGSLAGELFF. The DNA for the CDR3 is TGCAGCGTTGTCTTTGGGAGTTTGGCCGGGGAGCTGTTTTTT.

The chain combines TRBV6-5 with TRBJ1-5; 8 nucleotides agree with TRBD1. The germline gives CDR1 MNHEY, CDR2 SVGAGI. The CDR3 spans 13 residues. The junction had 5 bases not matched to a gene; V was cut back by 7 bases and J by 6 bases. The CDR3 DNA follows: TGTGCCAGCATATACAGGGGGGGTCAGCCCCAGCATTTT. This gives the protein CASIYRGGQPQHF.

This clone was counted once. The chain recombines TRBV3-1 (or the pseudogene TRBV3-2) with TRBJ2-2; D is unclear. Germline lookup yields CDR1 LGHDT and CDR2 YNNKEL (reference sequence). CDR3 length: 13 amino acids. V was cut by 6 bases and J by 6 bases, with 11 bases left in between. As DNA, the CDR3 is TGTGCCAGCAGTCTACTTATCGCCGGGGAGCTGTTTTTT. The encoded protein is CASSLLIAGELFF.

The rearrangement links TRBV28 to TRBJ1-5; maybe TRBD1 (6 bases). From germline, CDR1 is MDHEN and CDR2 SYDVKM. This CDR3 has 16 residues. Trimming left V 5 bases short and J 3 bases short, with 17 bases between. This chain's CDR3 is CASSLQGGLLNQPQHF. The CDR3 DNA follows: TGTGCCAGCAGTCTACAGGGAGGGCTCCTCAATCAGCCCCAGCATTTT.

This rearrangement joins TRBV9 to TRBJ2-7; 11 nucleotides match TRBD1. The germline gives CDR1 SGDLS, CDR2 YYNGEE. J was trimmed by 3 bases and V by 3 bases; bases with no gene match: 5. This CDR3 contains 15 residues. The CDR3 protein is CASSGAGTGGYEQYF. The CDR3 DNA reads as TGTGCCAGCAGCGGAGCCGGGACAGGGGGCTACGAGCAGTACTTC.

This chain joins TRBV5-6 and TRBJ2-5; TRBD2 aligns across 13 bases. The CDR3 spans 17 residues. Trimming at V came to 5 bases and at J to 7 bases, leaving 14 bases not matched to a gene. Germline V gene sequence: CDR1 SGHDT, CDR2 YYEEEE. The CDR3 DNA sequence: TGTGCCAGCAGTTCGAACATAGGGACTAGCGGGGTAGGGACCCAGTACTTC. This gives the protein CASSSNIGTSGVGTQYF.

The rearrangement links TRBV5-1 to TRBJ1-2, with 7 bases matching TRBD1. CDR3 length: 14 amino acids. Germline CDR1 is SGHRS and CDR2 is YFSETQ. V was pared by 5 bases and J by 3 bases, with 7 bases of the junction left unmatched. The CDR3 reads CASRSDRADYGYTF. The CDR3 DNA reads TGCGCCAGCAGATCAGACAGGGCCGACTATGGCTACACCTTC.

This clone was counted a single time. V usage is TRBV4-3 and J usage is TRBJ1-2; the D is unclear. Germline CDR1 is LGHNA and CDR2 is YSLEER. V was cut by 2 bases and J by 3 bases, with 16 bases left in between. The CDR3 consists of 16 residues. The CDR3 loop is CASSQRLADSDYGYTF. The CDR3 DNA reads TGCGCCAGCAGCCAACGACTTGCCGATTCGGACTATGGCTACACCTTC.

V is TRBV6-6 and J is TRBJ1-2, with 7 positions matching TRBD1. CDR1 and CDR2 from the germline V gene are MNHNY and SVGAGI (reference sequence). The CDR3 has 14 amino acids. V was clipped by 7 bases and J by 5 bases; unmatched bases: 10. The CDR3 protein is CASTKEGAWYGYTF. CDR3 in DNA: TGTGCCAGCACCAAGGAGGGGGCCTGGTATGGCTACACCTTC.

The J gene is TRBJ2-7, the V gene TRBV7-2; 9 bases are shared with TRBD1. V was pared by 4 bases and J by 5 bases, with 15 bases of the junction left unmatched. The CDR3 extends over 17 amino acids. Germline CDR1 reads SGHTA; CDR2 reads FQGNSA. The CDR3 DNA sequence: TGTGCCAGCAGCTCGCCCTGGGGACAGGGTATTTCCCACGAGCAGTACTTC. Its translation is CASSSPWGQGISHEQYF.

The chain recombines TRBV28 with TRBJ2-3, with TRBD1 identical over 8 bases. The germline gives CDR1 MDHEN, CDR2 SYDVKM. The CDR3 runs 19 residues. Trimming at V came to 4 bases and at J to 2 bases, leaving 17 bases not matched to a gene. The CDR3 DNA follows: TGTGCCAGCAGTTCAATAATCCCGACACAGGGGGAGGACACAGATACGCAGTATTTT. It yields the protein CASSSIIPTQGEDTDTQYF.

This chain links TRBV6-6 with TRBJ2-2, with 9 bases fitting TRBD1. The CDR3 is 14 residues long. CDR1 is MNHNY, CDR2 SVGAGI, per germline (reference sequence). Germline trimming cut 6 bases from V and 3 bases from J; bases unmatched to any gene: 2. The CDR3 nucleotides read TGTGCCAGCAGGAGGACAGGGGACACCGGGGAGCTGTTTTTT. Translation gives CASRRTGDTGELFF.